A selection of T cell receptor beta chains follows, all from one sample in a study of shared clonotypes between healthy human individuals. The table came from immunoSEQ multiplex PCR; TCRdb's copy has only in-frame clones and leaves some out. The sample includes hundreds of thousands of clones, about 98% seen only once; the top ten take less than 0.35%. The sequenced material came from naive CD8+ T cells sorted from blood. The receptors originated from a man aged 30 to 45 in good health. Both conserved end residues are part of each CDR3. A D gene is named only where the DNA matches it firmly. Rows give clone size only sometimes, using once, few, many, or a class for an expanded clone.

D	size	J	V	CDR3	DNA
TRBD1	.	TRBJ1-1	TRBV7-9	CASSPRDRGMEDTEAFF	TGTGCCAGCAGCCCCCGGGACAGGGGCATGGAGGACACTGAAGCTTTCTTT
.	once	TRBJ2-7	TRBV10-3	CAISDDRSYEQYF	TGTGCCATCAGTGATGACAGATCCTACGAGCAGTACTTC
.	once	TRBJ2-7	TRBV5-4	CASSLGGTAYEQYF	TGTGCCAGCAGCTTGGGCGGGACAGCCTACGAGCAGTACTTC
TRBD1	.	TRBJ1-2	TRBV6-5	CASATTHRGNYGYTF	TGTGCCAGCGCAACAACCCACAGGGGAAACTATGGCTACACCTTC
.	.	TRBJ2-1	TRBV19	CASSIGLEIEQFF	TGTGCCAGTAGTATAGGCCTCGAAATTGAGCAGTTCTTC
.	.	TRBJ2-7	TRBV27	CASSWGAHPYEQYF	TGTGCCAGCAGTTGGGGGGCACATCCCTACGAGCAGTACTTC
TRBD2	.	TRBJ2-1	TRBV10-3	CAISLTSGNEQFF	TGTGCCATCAGCCTCACTAGCGGGAATGAGCAGTTCTTC
.	.	TRBJ2-1	TRBV7-9	CASSSILNNEQFF	TGTGCCAGCAGCTCCATCTTAAACAATGAGCAGTTCTTC
.	.	TRBJ1-1	TRBV5-5	CASSPGDGPNTEAFF	TGTGCCAGCAGCCCAGGGGACGGACCGAACACTGAAGCTTTCTTT
.	.	TRBJ2-5	TRBV4-3	CASSQEAGAGETQYF	TGCGCCAGCAGCCAAGAAGCGGGCGCGGGAGAGACCCAGTACTTC
.	.	TRBJ2-7	TRBV6-5	CASSFGQKQYF	TGTGCCAGCAGTTTCGGACAGAAGCAGTACTTC
.	.	TRBJ2-1	TRBV7-9	CASSPLMAGISYNEQFF	TGTGCCAGCAGCCCGTTAATGGCGGGAATCTCCTACAATGAGCAGTTCTTC
TRBD2	.	TRBJ2-7	TRBV7-9	CASSAGANEQYF	TGTGCCAGCAGCGCGGGAGCCAACGAGCAGTACTTC
TRBD1	.	TRBJ2-7	TRBV5-4	CASSFSTGVEQYF	TGTGCCAGCAGCTTTTCTACAGGGGTCGAGCAGTACTTC
.	.	TRBJ2-4	TRBV7-2	CASSLSRLPAKNIQYF	TGTGCCAGCAGCCTTTCCCGTCTTCCTGCCAAAAACATTCAGTACTTC
.	.	TRBJ2-3	TRBV2	CASSEGPNRPVVDDTQYF	TGTGCCAGCAGTGAAGGACCTAACCGCCCAGTTGTTGATGATACGCAGTATTTT
TRBD1	.	TRBJ2-7	TRBV27	CASSLTTPGTGNHGLYEQYF	TGTGCCAGCAGTTTAACCACCCCCGGGACAGGGAACCATGGTCTCTACGAGCAGTACTTC
.	many	TRBJ2-7	TRBV27	CASRTGPEQYF	TGTGCCAGCAGGACAGGCCCCGAGCAGTACTTC
TRBD2	.	TRBJ2-7	TRBV6-1	CASSATSGRAGYEQYF	TGTGCCAGCAGTGCGACTAGCGGGAGGGCCGGCTACGAGCAGTACTTC
.	.	TRBJ2-7	TRBV28	CASSFGNTMFYEQYF	TGTGCCAGCAGCTTCGGGAACACAATGTTCTACGAGCAGTACTTC
TRBD2	.	TRBJ2-5	TRBV7-9	CASSPGTSGIQETQYF	TGTGCCAGCAGCCCGGGGACTAGCGGGATACAAGAGACCCAGTACTTC
.	.	TRBJ2-3	TRBV7-6	CASSPARSDTQYF	TGTGCCAGCAGCCCAGCCCGATCAGATACGCAGTATTTT
.	.	TRBJ2-7	TRBV7-8	CASRGVPAYEQYF	TGTGCCAGCAGGGGGGTTCCGGCCTACGAGCAGTACTTC
TRBD1	.	TRBJ2-7	TRBV15	CATRDSSYEQYF	TGTGCCACACGGGACAGCTCCTACGAGCAGTACTTC
.	.	TRBJ2-7	TRBV10-3	CAISDDFPYEQYF	TGTGCCATCAGTGACGACTTCCCCTACGAGCAGTACTTC
TRBD2	.	TRBJ2-2	TRBV7-8	CASSLSSGRDRRELFF	TGTGCCAGCAGCCTATCTAGCGGGAGAGATCGGAGGGAGCTGTTTTTT
.	.	TRBJ1-1	TRBV13	CASSLGGNTEAFF	TGTGCCAGCAGCTTAGGTGGGAACACTGAAGCTTTCTTT
TRBD1	.	TRBJ2-1	TRBV7-9	CASSQPGTGESYNEQFF	TGTGCCAGCAGTCAACCGGGAACAGGGGAGTCCTACAATGAGCAGTTCTTC
.	few	TRBJ1-1	TRBV2	CASSYQSNTEAFF	TGTGCCAGCAGTTATCAGTCAAACACTGAAGCTTTCTTT